This entry lists 23 T cell receptor beta chains sequenced from one sample in a study of preoperative IRX-2 immunotherapy in early breast cancer. Profiling relied on immunoSEQ multiplex PCR, and the TCRdb table lists in-frame clones only, not all of them. Found here are about 42,000 clones, roughly 80% of them singletons; the top ten hold 0.95% to 1.5%. Treatment here: preoperative locoregional IRX-2 cytokine immunotherapy. The sample consisted of tumor tissue, taken after IRX-2 immunotherapy. The receptors here all came from a human donor with breast cancer.

V is TRBV29-1 and J is TRBJ1-4; no firm D call. The CDR3 contains 15 residues. Trimming left V 7 bases short and J 4 bases short, with 19 bases between. CDR1 is SQVTM, CDR2 ANQGSEA, per germline. The CDR3 DNA sequence: TGCAGCGCCAAGACCGGGTACGGTAATAATGAAAAACTGTTTTTT. This gives the protein CSAKTGYGNNEKLFF.

The genes are TRBV19 and TRBJ2-6; no clear D. Germline V gene sequence: CDR1 LNHDA, CDR2 SQIVND (reference sequence). The CDR3 is made up of 15 amino acids. Trimming took 5 bases from V and 2 from J, leaving 10 bases between them. CDR3 DNA: TGTGCCAGTAGTGACGCGGCAACTGGGGCCAACGTCCTGACTTTC. It specifies CASSDAATGANVLTF.

The rearrangement links TRBV6-8 to TRBJ2-1; 7 bases line up with TRBD1. The ends lost 3 bases at V and 8 bases at J; junction bases unmatched: 10. Per the germline V gene, CDR1 is MNHGY and CDR2 is SAAAGT. This CDR3 has 15 amino acids. In nucleotides, the CDR3 is TGTGCCAGCAGTTATCAAACACAGGGGAGTTATGAGCAGTTCTTC. This codes for CASSYQTQGSYEQFF.

The gene calls are TRBV19 and TRBJ2-7; a weak D match, TRBD2 (6 bases). The CDR3 consists of 14 residues. Germline CDR1 reads LNHDA; CDR2 reads SQIVND (reference sequence). V dropped 6 bases and J dropped 3 bases, with 15 bases sitting between them. The CDR3: CASRPGEKLYEQYF. CDR3 coding DNA: TGTGCCAGTAGGCCGGGGGAGAAGCTCTACGAGCAGTACTTC. The complete variable domain, with remaining parts taken from reference TRBV19 and TRBJ2-7, reads DGGITQSPKYLFRKEGQNVTLSCEQNLNHDAMYWYRQDPGQGLRLIYYSQIVNDFQKGDIAEGYSVSREKKESFPLTVTSAQKNPTAFYLCASRPGEKLYEQYFGPGTRLTVT.

The CDR3 loop reads CASSLGTVKNTEAFF. The CDR3 DNA is TGTGCCAGTAGTCTCGGGACAGTTAAGAACACTGAAGCTTTCTTT. The chain joins TRBV19 to TRBJ1-1, with TRBD1 matching 7 bases. V trimming: 5 bases; J trimming: 1 base; junction bases outside the gene matches: 7. Germline V gene sequence: CDR1 LNHDA, CDR2 SQIVND (reference sequence). The CDR3 has 15 amino acids.

The chain is built from TRBV6-8 and TRBJ2-1, with 10 nucleotides matching TRBD1. CDR3 length equals 14 residues. Germline V gene lookup returns CDR1 MNHGY and CDR2 SAAAGT. V trimming: 10 bases; J trimming: 5 bases; junction bases outside the gene matches: 8. CDR3 residues: CAISPGQGHNEQFF. As DNA, the CDR3 is TGTGCCATCAGCCCGGGACAGGGGCACAATGAGCAGTTCTTC.

J is TRBJ2-7 and V is TRBV6-8, with D uncertain. The V and J ends lost 2 bases and 4 bases respectively, with 9 bases between them. The CDR3 is 13 amino acids. Germline values: CDR1 MNHGY, CDR2 SAAAGT. CDR3 sequence (DNA): TGTGCCAGCAGTTACGGTAGGGCGTACGAGCAGTACTTC. The encoded protein is CASSYGRAYEQYF.

Points on this clone: Within the sample, other DNA sequences also encode this same CDR3. This chain uses TRBV19 with TRBJ1-5, with a tentative D call TRBD1 (6 bases). Deletions cut 3 bases from V and 7 bases from J, with 10 bases between. The germline V gene encodes CDR1 LNHDA and CDR2 SQIVND (reference sequence). The CDR3 is 13 amino acids. This CDR3 is CASSIGGEQPQHF. The CDR3 region has the DNA TGTGCCAGTAGTATCGGGGGCGAACAGCCCCAGCATTTT.

This clone was counted a few times. This rearrangement joins TRBV19 to TRBJ2-6; D is ambiguous. Germline V lookup: CDR1 LNHDA, CDR2 SQIVND (reference sequence). The CDR3 length is 16 residues. The V gene lost 5 bases and the J gene lost 0 bases, with 11 bases spanning the gap. The CDR3 reads CASSRSGNSGANVLTF. CDR3 sequence (DNA): TGTGCCAGTAGTCGGTCAGGAAACTCTGGGGCCAACGTCCTGACTTTC.

The V gene is TRBV19, the J gene TRBJ2-5, with D perhaps TRBD1 (6 bases). The CDR3 loop spans 14 amino acids. Germline CDR1 LNHDA, CDR2 SQIVND (reference sequence). V lost 7 bases and J 1 base, leaving 13 bases between the germline ends. CDR3 coding DNA: TGTGCCAGTACCCTCGGACAGAGCCAAGAGACCCAGTACTTC. Translation gives CASTLGQSQETQYF.

The chain recombines TRBV6-8 with TRBJ2-1; tentatively, D is TRBD2 (7 bases). Trimming cost V 4 bases and J 10 bases, with 14 bases left between them. The CDR3 runs 13 residues. Germline CDR1 and CDR2: MNHGY and SAAAGT. The CDR3 nucleotides are TGTGCCAGCAGTTTCCGGGGGGCAGCCGAGCAGTTCTTC. It specifies CASSFRGAAEQFF.

This clone was recorded a few times. The chain recombines TRBV6-8 with TRBJ1-5, with D unresolved. Germline V gene data show CDR1 as MNHGY and CDR2 as SAAAGT. The CDR3 is 17 residues long. Trimming removed 5 bases from V and 3 bases from J, with 20 bases in between. The CDR3 bases are TGTGCCAGCAGTCCTCTTCAGGTTGGCCCCGCCAATCAGCCCCAGCATTTT. It is translated as CASSPLQVGPANQPQHF.

The chain recombines TRBV5-1 with TRBJ1-2, with TRBD1 matching over 9 bases. The V gene's germline CDR1 is SGHRS and CDR2 YFSETQ. V dropped 0 bases and J dropped 7; count of bases not matched to a gene: 7. The CDR3 runs 15 residues. CDR3 coding DNA: TGCGCCAGCAGCTTGGGAGACAGGGGGTCCTTTGGCTACACCTTC. Translated: CASSLGDRGSFGYTF.

The CDR3 nucleotides read TGTGCCAGCAGCCGACTAGCGGGAGGGCATACGCAGTATTTT. It is translated as CASSRLAGGHTQYF. The chain has TRBV7-7 and TRBJ2-3, with 14 positions matching TRBD2. The germline CDR1 and CDR2 sequences are SSHAT and FNYEAQ (reference sequence). The V gene end was trimmed by 5 bases and the J gene end by 7 bases; junction bases not matched to a gene: 2. CDR3 length equals 14 residues.

The chain links TRBV30 to TRBJ1-5, with 7 positions matching TRBD1. The CDR3 has 12 residues. V lost 5 bases, J lost 7 bases, and 5 bases stayed unmatched. Germline V CDR1 and CDR2: GTSNPN, SVGIG (reference sequence). As DNA, the CDR3 is TGTGCCTGGGACAGGGCGTTACAGCCCCAGCATTTT. Amino acid sequence: CAWDRALQPQHF.

This chain joins TRBV10-1 and TRBJ2-5; D gene ambiguous. CDR1 is WNHNN and CDR2 is SYGVQD in the germline V gene (reference sequence). V was pared by 0 bases and J by 3 bases, with 5 bases between. The CDR3 sequence is 13 residues long. The CDR3 region is CASSESGKETQYF. The CDR3 DNA reads as TGCGCCAGCAGTGAGTCAGGGAAAGAGACCCAGTACTTC.

In its sample, this clone was seen a few times. The V and J genes are TRBV29-1 and TRBJ2-3; no firm D call. The length of the CDR3 is 12 residues. Germline lookup yields CDR1 SQVTM and CDR2 ANQGSEA. The ends were cut back, 4 bases at V and 3 bases at J, with 8 bases in the middle. CDR3 region: CSVVSWTDTQYF. DNA of the CDR3: TGCAGCGTTGTTTCTTGGACAGATACGCAGTATTTT.

This clone occurred a few times. The chain joins TRBV6-8 to TRBJ2-7; maybe TRBD2 (6 bases). Trimming took 2 bases from V and 9 from J, leaving 26 bases between them. Germline CDR1 MNHGY, CDR2 SAAAGT. This CDR3 region has 17 residues. The CDR3 DNA is TGTGCCAGCAGTTACGGGTCAGGAGGGAGGTTCCGAGGAGTGCAGTACTTC. Protein sequence: CASSYGSGGRFRGVQYF.

This clone showed up just a few times. V is TRBV28 and J is TRBJ1-1; D possibly corresponds to TRBD1 (6 bases). There are 12 residues in the CDR3. In germline, CDR1 is MDHEN, CDR2 SYDVKM. The V end lost 4 bases, the J end lost 10 bases, and 13 bases lay between the germline ends. CDR3 region: CASSSGARRAFF. The CDR3, as DNA: TGTGCCAGCAGTTCGGGGGCTAGAAGAGCTTTCTTT.

This clone has only a few counts. This chain connects TRBV7-1 to TRBJ2-3; a weak D match, TRBD1 (6 bases). TRBV7-1 is treated as an ORF (open reading frame) with a function not yet certain. CDR3 length: 14 amino acids. With 5 bases removed from V and 2 bases from J, the gap between germline ends came to 11 bases. CDR3 amino acids: CASSQQGSTDTQYF. The CDR3 coding sequence is TGTGCCAGCAGCCAACAGGGTTCCACAGATACGCAGTATTTT.

The chain couples TRBV5-1 to TRBJ2-3, with D perhaps TRBD1 (5 bases). Trimming stripped 0 bases from V and 0 bases from J, with 14 bases between. Germline values: CDR1 SGHRS, CDR2 YFSETQ. The CDR3 contains 17 residues. Written as DNA, the CDR3 is TGCGCCAGCAGCTTGGGAATATCGGCAGGGAGCACAGATACGCAGTATTTT. Translation: CASSLGISAGSTDTQYF. Full variable domain (rest looked up from reference TRBV5-1 and TRBJ2-3): KAGVTQTPRYLIKTRGQQVTLSCSPISGHRSVSWYQQTPGQGLQFLFEYFSETQRNKGNFPGRFSGRQFSNSRSEMNVSTLELGDSALYLCASSLGISAGSTDTQYFGPGTRLTVL.

V and J are TRBV19 and TRBJ1-6; D unresolved. CDR1 LNHDA and CDR2 SQIVND come from the germline V gene (reference sequence). With 9 bases removed from V and 7 bases from J, the gap between germline ends came to 10 bases. CDR3 length: 12 amino acids. The CDR3 region is CASSENNSPLHF. The CDR3 bases are TGTGCCAGCAGTGAGAACAATTCACCCCTCCACTTT.

In regard to this clone: One end of the junction does not line up with germline, which may come from a read error. X marks the residue encoded by a base that is unread or ambiguous. The CDR3 DNA sequence: TGCGCCAGCAGCTTGTTTTCGCAGGGGTGGTCTGGGGCCAACGTCCTGRCTTTC. It is translated as CASSLFSQGWSGANVLXF. The chain has TRBV5-1 and TRBJ2-6; tentatively, D is TRBD1 (6 bases). The CDR3 totals 18 residues. Germline loops: CDR1 SGHRS, CDR2 YFSETQ.